A single TCR beta chain is shown here with its context. Its antigen is not known. The V gene end was trimmed by 7 bases and the J gene end by 3 bases; junction bases not matched to a gene: 5. Germline CDR1 SGHRS, CDR2 YFSETQ. The CDR3 is 14 amino acids. The sample comes from a study of OX40 agonist ivuxolimab in advanced cancers. As for the study in general: Males comprised 82.7% of the group, whose mean age was approximately 62 years (range 23 to 79). Allowance was made for prior anti-PD-1, anti-PD-L1 or anti-CTLA-4 therapy, and roughly 39% had some. General study findings and limits: Clonal expansion was among the lowest in partial responders at 0.1-3.0 mg/kg, especially CD8+. Not determined was the antigen specificity of the expanded peripheral T cells.

Some clones are missing from TCRdb's copy, which holds only in-frame ones; the method was immunoSEQ multiplex PCR. Of approximately 110,000 clones listed, around 92% are singletons. The input for sequencing was CD4+ or CD8+ T cells sorted from blood, taken in a trial of the OX40 agonist ivuxolimab. The chain couples TRBV5-1 to TRBJ2-1; 9 bases are shared with TRBD1. The receptor comes from an adult with an advanced solid tumor such as melanoma, head and neck, liver or kidney cancer. For the CDR3, the DNA is TGCGCCAGCGAAAAGACAGGGGGCTACAATGAGCAGTTCTTC. The encoded protein is CASEKTGGYNEQFF.